This is a list of T cell receptor beta chains from one sample in a study of Graves' ophthalmopathy and Graves' hyperthyroidism. TCRdb used MiXCR to reprocess the multiplex PCR reads, holding one entry per CDR3 protein. The table shows some 200,000 distinct CDR3 sequences, with just under 30% occurring only once. The sequenced sample consisted of peripheral blood. The receptor set was obtained from a man aged 45-60 years with Graves' ophthalmopathy. The CDR3 runs from the conserved cysteine through the conserved F or W. A D gene is named only where the DNA matches it firmly. Part of the rows lack a size; the others show once, few, many or a class for expanded clones.

TRBJ1-2	many	TRBV28	NA	TGTGCCAGCAGTTTAAAGATACGCTACACCTTC	CASSLKIRYTF
TRBJ2-7	many	TRBV28	NA	TGTGCCAGCAGTTGCAGGGACTGCTACGAGCAGTACTTC	CASSCRDCYEQYF
TRBJ2-7	many	TRBV4-1	TRBD1	TGCGCCAGCAGCCACATGGACAGGGGGCCGTACGAGCAGTACTTC	CASSHMDRGPYEQYF
TRBJ1-1	NA	TRBV29-1	NA	TGCAGCGTTACAGGGATGAACACTGAAGCTTTCTTT	CSVTGMNTEAFF
TRBJ2-5	NA	TRBV6-2/TRBV6-3	NA	TGTGCCAGCAGTTTGTCTAACTTAGTGGAGACCCAGTACTTC	CASSLSNLVETQYF
TRBJ2-7	many	TRBV5-1	NA	TGCGCCAGCAGCGTGACAGACAACTACGAGCAGTACTTC	CASSVTDNYEQYF
TRBJ2-5	NA	TRBV25-1	TRBD2	TGTGCCAGCAGTGAGGGGGGGAACCAAGAGACCCAGTACTTC	CASSEGGNQETQYF
TRBJ1-1	NA	TRBV28	NA	TGTGCCAGCAGTCCCGGACTGAACGAAGCTTTCTTT	CASSPGLNEAFF
TRBJ2-5	NA	TRBV12-3/TRBV12-4	NA	TGTGCCAGCAGGGGGCCGGGGGAGACCCAGTACTTC	CASRGPGETQYF
TRBJ2-5	NA	TRBV28	NA	TGTGCCAGCAGTTTAGAAGGCACGCGGGAGACCCAGTACTTC	CASSLEGTRETQYF
TRBJ1-1	many	TRBV7-9	NA	TGTGCCAGCAGCCTGGGACCCCTCACCACCTTAACCTCAGCTGAAGCTTTCTTT	CASSLGPLTTLTSAEAFF
TRBJ2-5	many	TRBV24-1	TRBD1	TGTGCCACCAGTGAACAGCGGACAGGGGCAGGAGAGACCCAGTACTTC	CATSEQRTGAGETQYF
TRBJ1-5	many	TRBV28	NA	TGTGCCAGCAGGGGTTTAAGCAATCAGCCCCAGCATTTT	CASRGLSNQPQHF
TRBJ2-7	many	TRBV12-3/TRBV12-4	NA	TGTGCCAGCAGCCCCGTTGGGGGGCCCTACGAGCAGTACTTC	CASSPVGGPYEQYF
TRBJ2-7	many	TRBV28	NA	TGTGCCAGCATCAGTCCTTTTGGGGAGCAGTACTTC	CASISPFGEQYF
TRBJ2-7	many	TRBV12-3/TRBV12-4	TRBD2	TGTGCCAGCAGCCTCGGACTAGATATTTCCTACGAGCAGTACTTC	CASSLGLDISYEQYF
TRBJ1-1	many	TRBV6-1	TRBD1	TGTGCCAGCAGTGAATTAGGGGCAGGGGGGACTGAAGCTTTCTTT	CASSELGAGGTEAFF
TRBJ2-7	NA	TRBV28	TRBD1	TGTGCCAGCAGTTCCCCGGGACAGGTATCCGACGAGCAGTACTTC	CASSSPGQVSDEQYF
TRBJ2-5	many	TRBV7-8	TRBD2	TGTGCCAGCACTCGAATCGCCGGGACTAGCGGGAGGCGGCGAGAGACCCAGTACTTC	CASTRIAGTSGRRRETQYF